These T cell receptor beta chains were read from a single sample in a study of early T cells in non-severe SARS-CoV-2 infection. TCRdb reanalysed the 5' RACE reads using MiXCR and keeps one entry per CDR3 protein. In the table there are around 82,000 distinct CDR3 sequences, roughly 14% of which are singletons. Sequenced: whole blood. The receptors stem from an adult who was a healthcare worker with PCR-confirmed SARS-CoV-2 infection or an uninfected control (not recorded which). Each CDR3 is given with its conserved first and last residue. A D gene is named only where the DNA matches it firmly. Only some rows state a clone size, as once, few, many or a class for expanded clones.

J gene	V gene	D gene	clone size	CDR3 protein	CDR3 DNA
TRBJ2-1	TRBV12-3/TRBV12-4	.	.	CASSYLRGRNEQFF	TGTGCCAGCAGCTACCTTCGGGGGCGCAATGAGCAGTTCTTC
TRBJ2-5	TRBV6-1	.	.	CASRAQETQYF	TGTGCCAGCAGGGCCCAGGAGACCCAGTACTTC
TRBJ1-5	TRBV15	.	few	CATSRDANQPQHF	TGTGCCACCAGCAGAGACGCTAATCAGCCCCAGCATTTT
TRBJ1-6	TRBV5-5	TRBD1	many	CASSSRDSNSPLHF	TGTGCCAGCAGCTCTAGGGACAGCAATTCACCCCTCCACTTT
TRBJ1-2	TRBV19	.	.	CASSIKWGSTYGYTF	TGTGCCAGTAGTATAAAGTGGGGGTCTACCTATGGCTACACCTTC
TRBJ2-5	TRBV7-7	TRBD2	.	CASSLGLAGGSETQYF	TGTGCCAGCAGCTTGGGACTAGCGGGGGGGTCGGAGACCCAGTACTTC
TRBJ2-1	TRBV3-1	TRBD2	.	CASSPWTSGGALNEQFF	TGTGCCAGCAGCCCCTGGACTAGCGGGGGGGCCCTCAATGAGCAGTTCTTC
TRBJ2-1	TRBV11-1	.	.	CASSGGGGEQFF	TGTGCCAGCAGCGGAGGTGGGGGTGAGCAGTTCTTC
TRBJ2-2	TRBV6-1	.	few	CASSGKGTVTGELFF	TGTGCCAGCAGTGGAAAGGGGACGGTCACCGGGGAGCTGTTTTTT
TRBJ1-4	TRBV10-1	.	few	CASSTQPTNEKLFF	TGCGCCAGCAGTACGCAGCCAACTAATGAAAAACTGTTTTTT
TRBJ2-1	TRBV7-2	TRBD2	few	CASSISGPYNEQFF	TGTGCCAGCAGCATTAGCGGGCCTTACAATGAGCAGTTCTTC
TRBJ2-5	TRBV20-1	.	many	CSAIRRETQYF	TGCAGTGCCATACGGCGAGAGACCCAGTACTTC
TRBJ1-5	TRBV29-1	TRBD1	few	CSVETGGNQPQHF	TGCAGCGTTGAAACAGGGGGAAACCAGCCCCAGCATTTT
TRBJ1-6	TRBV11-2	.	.	CASSSRGGNSPLHF	TGTGCCAGCAGCTCGAGGGGAGGGAATTCACCCCTCCACTTT